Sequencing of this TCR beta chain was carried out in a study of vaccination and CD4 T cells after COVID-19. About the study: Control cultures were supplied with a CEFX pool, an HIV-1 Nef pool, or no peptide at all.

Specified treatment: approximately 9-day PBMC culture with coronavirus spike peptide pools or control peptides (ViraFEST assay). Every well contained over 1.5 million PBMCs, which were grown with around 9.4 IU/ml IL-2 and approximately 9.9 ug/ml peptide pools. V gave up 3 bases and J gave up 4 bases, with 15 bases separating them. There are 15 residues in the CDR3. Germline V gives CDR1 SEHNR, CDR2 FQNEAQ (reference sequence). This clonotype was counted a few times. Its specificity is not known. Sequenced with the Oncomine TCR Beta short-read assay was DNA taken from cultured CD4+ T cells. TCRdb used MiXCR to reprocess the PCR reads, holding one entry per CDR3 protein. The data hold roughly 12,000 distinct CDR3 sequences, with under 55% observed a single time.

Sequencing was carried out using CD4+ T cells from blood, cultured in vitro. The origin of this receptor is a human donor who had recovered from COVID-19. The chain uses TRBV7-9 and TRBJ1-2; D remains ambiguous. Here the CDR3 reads CASSLGQSPVYGYTF. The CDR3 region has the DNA TGTGCCAGCAGCTTGGGCCAGTCCCCCGTCTATGGCTACACCTTC.